A single sample is the source of the 24 T cell receptor beta chains below, sequenced in a study of T-cell memory formation after mild COVID-19. TCRdb reanalysed the 5' RACE reads using MiXCR and keeps one entry per CDR3 protein. The sample lists hundreds of thousands of distinct CDR3 sequences; roughly 15% were seen once. The sample taken for sequencing was PBMCs or a T cell subset sorted from them (not recorded which). These receptors originate from a young man who had mild COVID-19 (a few samples of this study predate the infection). Cell type and time point are not known.

This chain connects TRBV10-3 to TRBJ1-5, with unresolved D. The ends were cut back, 10 bases at V and 1 base at J, with 11 bases in the middle. CDR1 and CDR2 (germline): ENHRY, SYGVKD. This CDR3 spans 13 amino acids. The CDR3 sequence is CATRTESNQPQHF. CDR3 DNA: TGTGCCACCAGGACCGAAAGCAATCAGCCCCAGCATTTT.

Only a few counts were recorded for this clonotype. V and J are TRBV6-2 or TRBV6-3 and TRBJ2-5; D is undetermined. CDR3 length: 13 residues. The germline CDR1 and CDR2 sequences are MNHEY and SVGEGT. V lost 8 bases and J 1 base, leaving 11 bases between the germline ends. CDR3 nucleotide sequence: TGTGCCAGCCGGACGTGGGCCCAAGAGACCCAGTACTTC. Encoded protein: CASRTWAQETQYF.

V is TRBV6-2 or TRBV6-3 and J is TRBJ2-1; the D gene is possibly TRBD1 (6 bases). Germline V lookup: CDR1 MNHEY, CDR2 SVGEGT. V dropped 2 bases and J dropped 4 bases, with 15 bases sitting between them. This CDR3 spans 16 amino acids. CDR3 in amino acids: CASSYPARTVYNEQFF. The CDR3 nucleotides read TGTGCCAGCAGTTACCCCGCCCGGACAGTATACAATGAGCAGTTCTTC.

This clonotype has only a few counts. The chain combines TRBV5-1 with TRBJ2-3; tentative D call: TRBD1 (5 bases). Germline V CDR1 and CDR2: SGHRS, YFSETQ. The CDR3 is made up of 16 amino acids. Trimming pared 3 bases from V and 4 bases from J, leaving 18 bases between. The CDR3 is CASSYRTKPAPDTQYF. In DNA, the CDR3 is TGCGCCAGCAGCTACAGGACAAAACCGGCCCCAGATACGCAGTATTTT.

This chain links TRBV18 with TRBJ2-1, with 7 nucleotides matching TRBD2. The length of the CDR3 is 13 residues. CDR1 and CDR2 from the germline V gene are KGHSH and LQKENI. Trimming removed 3 bases from V and 7 bases from J; junction bases left unmatched: 3. This CDR3 is CASSPLLANEQFF. The CDR3 region has the DNA TGTGCCAGCTCACCCTTACTAGCGAATGAGCAGTTCTTC.

J is TRBJ1-5 and V is TRBV12-3 or TRBV12-4; D unresolved. Trimming left V 6 bases short and J 3 bases short, with 12 bases between. The CDR3 contains 14 residues. The CDR3, as DNA: TGTGCCAGCAGCTCTACAGAGATCAATCAGCCCCAGCATTTT. Amino acids: CASSSTEINQPQHF.

The chain is built from TRBV30 and TRBJ2-5; TRBD1 is a possible D gene (6 bases). The CDR3 is 13 residues long. V was pared by 0 bases and J by 5 bases, with 10 bases between. Germline V CDR1 and CDR2: GTSNPN, SVGIG (reference sequence). CDR3 in amino acids: CAWSVLGAETQYF. The CDR3 region has the DNA TGTGCCTGGAGTGTACTGGGGGCGGAGACCCAGTACTTC.

Only a few counts were recorded for this clonotype. The chain combines TRBV7-9 with TRBJ2-5, with D possibly being TRBD1 (7 bases). CDR3 size: 16 residues. Germline V gene sequence: CDR1 SEHNR, CDR2 FQNEAQ (reference sequence). The ends were cut back, 5 bases at V and 5 bases at J, with 21 bases in the middle. The CDR3 region has the DNA TGTGCCAGCAGCAAGGGGGCCGCGGGGCAAGGGGAGACCCAGTACTTC. Its translation is CASSKGAAGQGETQYF.

This clonotype has more than one count but fewer than ten. The chain employs TRBV5-1 and TRBJ1-1; a weak D match, TRBD1 (5 bases). The germline V gene encodes CDR1 SGHRS and CDR2 YFSETQ. The CDR3 runs to 16 residues. V was shortened by 0 bases and J by 4 bases, with 16 bases between the two germline ends. CDR3 sequence (DNA): TGCGCCAGCAGCTTGGGTCCCCGAGGGGAACCCACTGAAGCTTTCTTT. Protein sequence: CASSLGPRGEPTEAFF.

The rearrangement links TRBV5-1 to TRBJ2-7; 8 nucleotides line up with TRBD1. Looked up from germline, CDR1 is SGHRS and CDR2 is YFSETQ. After removal of 0 bases from V and 2 bases from J, the junction contained 4 bases not matched to a gene. The CDR3 runs 15 residues. The chain's CDR3 is CASSLVATGAYEQYF. The DNA of the CDR3 is TGCGCCAGCAGCTTGGTTGCGACAGGGGCCTACGAGCAGTACTTC.

This clonotype was counted only a few times. The chain couples TRBV6-2 or TRBV6-3 to TRBJ2-3; possibly TRBD1 for D (5 bases). There are 17 residues in the CDR3. V lost 2 bases, J lost 2 bases, and 17 bases lay in between. Germline V gene sequence: CDR1 MNHEY, CDR2 SVGEGT. CDR3 residues: CASSYVFGRGTTDTQYF. For the CDR3, the DNA is TGTGCCAGCAGTTACGTCTTCGGTAGGGGCACCACAGATACGCAGTATTTT.

The gene calls are TRBV2 and TRBJ1-5; the D is unclear. The V and J ends lost 5 bases and 0 bases respectively, with 5 bases between them. The CDR3 runs to 13 residues. Germline lookup yields CDR1 SNHLY and CDR2 FYNNEI. The CDR3 sequence is CASSKNSNQPQHF. In DNA form, the CDR3 reads TGTGCCAGCAGTAAGAATAGCAATCAGCCCCAGCATTTT.

The genes are TRBV30 and TRBJ2-7; D gene ambiguous. Germline CDR1 is GTSNPN and CDR2 is SVGIG (reference sequence). Between the trimmed V and J ends, which lost 0 bases and 5 bases, there was a span of 5 bases. This CDR3 spans 11 amino acids. CDR3 protein: CAWSVLHEQYF. The CDR3 bases are TGTGCCTGGAGTGTACTTCACGAGCAGTACTTC.

This clonotype was recorded a few times. This sequence joins TRBV30 and TRBJ1-3; D unclear. V lost 4 bases, J lost 2 bases, and 6 bases lay in between. The CDR3 has 12 residues. CDR1 and CDR2 from the germline V gene are GTSNPN and SVGIG (reference sequence). The CDR3 loop is CAWTATGNTIYF. CDR3 nucleotides: TGTGCCTGGACCGCGACTGGAAACACCATATATTTT.

The CDR3 reads CASSPGTVGGGEQFF. The DNA of the CDR3 is TGTGCCAGTTCCCCAGGGACGGTCGGGGGCGGTGAGCAGTTCTTC. The chain couples TRBV18 to TRBJ2-1; perhaps D is TRBD1 or TRBD2 (6 bases each). With 9 bases removed from V and 9 bases from J, the gap between germline ends came to 24 bases. CDR1 and CDR2 (germline): KGHSH, LQKENI. The CDR3 sequence is 15 residues long. Full variable domain (missing parts from reference TRBV18 and TRBJ2-1): NAGVMQNPRHLVRRRGQEARLRCSPMKGHSHVYWYRQLPEEGLKFMVYLQKENIIDESGMPKERFSAEFPKEGPSILRIQQVVRGDSAAYFCASSPGTVGGGEQFFGPGTRLTVL.

This clonotype was recorded at least ten times. The rearrangement joins TRBV4-3 to TRBJ2-1; possible D gene TRBD1, 6 bases. Germline CDR1 reads LGHNA; CDR2 reads YSLEER. CDR3 length: 15 amino acids. V lost 2 bases and J 8 bases, leaving 16 bases between the germline ends. The CDR3 nucleotides read TGCGCCAGCAGCCAATGGGCGTTCAGGGGCCATGAGCAGTTCTTC. Translating gives CASSQWAFRGHEQFF.

The chain employs TRBV7-2 and TRBJ2-1, with 9 bases identical to TRBD2. Germline trimming cut 5 bases from V and 9 bases from J; bases unmatched to any gene: 8. This CDR3 spans 14 amino acids. Germline V gene sequence: CDR1 SGHTA, CDR2 FQGNSA. CDR3 bases: TGTGCCAGCAGCCCTTCACGACTAGCGGCTGAGCAGTTCTTC. Translating gives CASSPSRLAAEQFF.

This clonotype was detected only a few times. The gene calls are TRBV3-1 and TRBJ1-3; 8 positions match TRBD1. V lost 5 bases and J lost 7; bases outside the gene matches: 7. CDR3 length: 14 residues. CDR1 LGHDT and CDR2 YNNKEL come from the germline V gene (reference sequence). This CDR3 is CASSVQTGENTIYF. Here the CDR3 DNA reads TGTGCCAGCAGCGTTCAGACAGGGGAGAACACCATATATTTT.

This clonotype was observed a few times. The V call is TRBV4-1, the J call TRBJ1-6; TRBD1 is a possible D gene (6 bases). This CDR3 has 15 residues. Germline loops: CDR1 MGHRA, CDR2 YSYEKL. Trimming shortened V by 4 bases and J by 7 bases, and 14 bases separated the two germline ends. The CDR3 is CASSRTTGYNSPLHF. In nucleotides, the CDR3 is TGCGCCAGCAGCCGAACAACAGGGTACAATTCACCCCTCCACTTT.

This clonotype was seen only a few times. This sequence joins TRBV6-2 or TRBV6-3 and TRBJ2-1; D may be TRBD2 (7 bases). V shed 6 bases and J shed 5 bases, with 23 bases lying between them. There are 17 residues in the CDR3. Looked up from germline, CDR1 is MNHEY and CDR2 is SVGEGT. For the CDR3, the DNA is TGTGCCAGCAGCCTTATAACGGGGGGCCGGCATGACAATGAGCAGTTCTTC. It yields the protein CASSLITGGRHDNEQFF.

There are a few counts of this clonotype. The chain has TRBV23-1 and TRBJ2-4; TRBD1 is a possible D gene (5 bases). TRBV23-1 is an ORF; its function is uncertain. This CDR3 has 14 residues. V lost 4 bases and J 15 bases, leaving 22 bases between the germline ends. The CDR3 sequence is CASSPETVTCGPYF. The CDR3 DNA reads TGCGCCAGCAGTCCGGAGACAGTTACATGCGGTCCGTACTTC.

The chain couples TRBV5-1 to TRBJ1-2; D is undetermined. The germline V gene has CDR1 SGHRS and CDR2 YFSETQ. Deletions cut 3 bases from V and 0 bases from J, with 9 bases between. The CDR3 sequence is 14 residues long. The chain's CDR3 is CASSSRYTNYGYTF. DNA of the CDR3: TGCGCCAGCAGCTCTCGCTACACTAACTATGGCTACACCTTC.

This clonotype was observed a few times. The chain combines TRBV19 with TRBJ2-6; TRBD2 is a possible D gene (6 bases). Germline loops: CDR1 LNHDA, CDR2 SQIVND (reference sequence). The CDR3 runs 13 residues. Trimming pared 9 bases from V and 1 base from J, leaving 7 bases between. The CDR3 spells CASRESGANVLTF. The CDR3 nucleotides read TGTGCCAGCCGGGAGTCTGGGGCCAACGTCCTGACTTTC.

The chain recombines TRBV24-1 with TRBJ1-5; D unclear. The CDR3 is 14 residues long. Looked up from germline, CDR1 is KGHDR and CDR2 is SFDVKD. V lost 5 bases and J lost 2, with 9 bases in between. In DNA, the CDR3 is TGTGCCACCAGTGGGGCAGCTCGCAATCAGCCCCAGCATTTT. It translates to CATSGAARNQPQHF.